This paragraph reports one T cell receptor (beta chain). Its antigen is as yet unknown. This CDR3 has 15 residues. Trimming pared 7 bases from V and 2 bases from J, leaving 19 bases between. Per germline, CDR1 SQVTM and CDR2 ANQGSEA. This record comes from a study of beta chain features in type 1 diabetes. General study findings and limits: Diminished insertions and augmented deletions at VDJ junctions characterized type 1 diabetes patients. In all four CD4+ subsets, TCRB CDR3 length was significantly, moderately reduced in type 1 diabetes. HLA effects on TCRB rearrangement stayed unresolved here.

CD4+ naive, central memory, regulatory and stem cell-like memory subsets were isolated by sorting on CD45RO/CCR7/CD25/CD127/CD95/CD27. Expressed TCRB transcripts were sequenced after all isolated RNA was converted to cDNA. Roughly 3.6 million reads on average were seen across naive, central memory and regulatory T cell samples. Sequencing used immunoSEQ multiplex PCR; TCRdb keeps in-frame clones, though not all of them. The repertoire holds some 290,000 clones, around 25% seen once, with roughly 0.013% in the top ten. The specimen was naive CD4+ T cells from blood. This chain links TRBV29-1 with TRBJ2-3; D may be TRBD2 (6 bases). The TCR was taken from a woman aged 25 to 39 with type 1 diabetes. The CDR3 coding sequence is TGCAGCGCTTATCTGGTAGCGGAGCCCACAGATACGCAGTATTTT. It is translated as CSAYLVAEPTDTQYF.